These T cell receptor beta chains were read from a single sample in a study of blood T cell repertoires in COVID-19. The data were produced by immunoSEQ multiplex PCR, yet TCRdb's version contains in-frame clones alone and is incomplete. The repertoire holds a few hundred thousand clones, with approximately 88% as singletons. The material sequenced was peripheral blood. These receptor sequences come from a woman aged 40-49 years who had recovered from COVID-19. Both conserved end residues are part of each CDR3. D genes are given only for firm matches. Part of the rows lack a size; the others show once, few, many or a class for expanded clones.

CDR3 protein: CASSHWDRFSYEQYF; CDR3 DNA: TGTGCCAGCAGTCATTGGGACAGGTTTTCCTACGAGCAGTACTTC; V gene: TRBV27; clone size: .; J gene: TRBJ2-7; D gene: TRBD1
CDR3 protein: CASAVGQGYWGEGRKTQYF; CDR3 DNA: TGTGCCAGCGCCGTCGGGCAGGGGTATTGGGGGGAGGGCCGGAAGACCCAGTACTTC; V gene: TRBV28; clone size: .; J gene: TRBJ2-5; D gene: .
CDR3 protein: CASSLFGLAGGSSYEQYF; CDR3 DNA: TGCGCCAGCAGCTTATTTGGACTAGCGGGAGGGAGCTCCTACGAGCAGTACTTC; V gene: TRBV5-1; clone size: .; J gene: TRBJ2-7; D gene: TRBD2
CDR3 protein: CAWSVRLKSYEQYF; CDR3 DNA: TGTGCCTGGAGTGTACGACTTAAATCCTACGAGCAGTACTTC; V gene: TRBV30; clone size: once; J gene: TRBJ2-7; D gene: .
CDR3 protein: CASRLTGVSGNTIYF; CDR3 DNA: TGTGCCAGCAGGCTTACAGGCGTCTCTGGAAACACCATATATTTT; V gene: TRBV3-1/TRBV3-2; clone size: .; J gene: TRBJ1-3; D gene: .
CDR3 protein: CASSYSIGSGSYEQYF; CDR3 DNA: TGTGCCAGCAGTTACTCGATCGGTAGCGGATCCTACGAGCAGTACTTC; V gene: TRBV6-5; clone size: .; J gene: TRBJ2-7; D gene: .
CDR3 protein: CASSLGAGQTFYYEQYF; CDR3 DNA: TGTGCCAGCAGCTTAGGCGCAGGACAGACCTTTTACTACGAGCAGTACTTC; V gene: TRBV7-2; clone size: .; J gene: TRBJ2-7; D gene: .
CDR3 protein: CATQGVGDTQYF; CDR3 DNA: TGTGCCACACAGGGTGTGGGAGATACGCAGTATTTT; V gene: TRBV2; clone size: .; J gene: TRBJ2-3; D gene: .
CDR3 protein: CASTATGLAGVGNEQFF; CDR3 DNA: TGTGCCAGTACCGCGACGGGACTAGCGGGAGTCGGGAATGAGCAGTTCTTC; V gene: TRBV19; clone size: .; J gene: TRBJ2-1; D gene: TRBD2
CDR3 protein: CASSLTKGLAGVNQYF; CDR3 DNA: TGTGCCAGCAGCTTAACAAAGGGACTAGCGGGAGTTAACCAGTACTTC; V gene: TRBV5-8; clone size: .; J gene: TRBJ2-5; D gene: TRBD2
CDR3 protein: CASATSQNTGELFF; CDR3 DNA: TGTGCCAGCGCGACTAGCCAGAACACCGGGGAGCTGTTTTTT; V gene: TRBV7-9; clone size: .; J gene: TRBJ2-2; D gene: TRBD2
CDR3 protein: CAIRTGTGSSYNEQFF; CDR3 DNA: TGTGCCATCAGGACCGGGACAGGGAGCTCCTACAATGAGCAGTTCTTC; V gene: TRBV10-3; clone size: .; J gene: TRBJ2-1; D gene: TRBD1
CDR3 protein: CAWIGGDHSYNEQFF; CDR3 DNA: TGTGCCTGGATCGGGGGGGACCACTCCTACAATGAGCAGTTCTTC; V gene: TRBV30; clone size: .; J gene: TRBJ2-1; D gene: TRBD2